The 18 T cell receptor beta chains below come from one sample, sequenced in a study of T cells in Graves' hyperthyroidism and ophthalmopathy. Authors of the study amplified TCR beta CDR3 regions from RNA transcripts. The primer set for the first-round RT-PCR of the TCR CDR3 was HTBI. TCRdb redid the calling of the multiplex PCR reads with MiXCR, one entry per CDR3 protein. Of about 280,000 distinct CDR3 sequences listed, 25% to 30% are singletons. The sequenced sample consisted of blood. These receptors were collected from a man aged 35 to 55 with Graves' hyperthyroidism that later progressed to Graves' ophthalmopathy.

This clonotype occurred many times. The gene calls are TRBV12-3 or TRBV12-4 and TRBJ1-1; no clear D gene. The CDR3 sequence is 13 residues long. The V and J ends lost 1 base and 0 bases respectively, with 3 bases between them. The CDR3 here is CASSLVVNTEAFF. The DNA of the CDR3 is TGTGCCAGCAGTTTAGTGGTGAACACTGAAGCTTTCTTT.

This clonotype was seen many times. The CDR3 nucleotides read TGCAGTGCTAGAGATCGGGTAGGGACTAGCGGGAGAATCGCGAACACCGGGGAGCTGTTTTTT. Encoded protein: CSARDRVGTSGRIANTGELFF. The rearrangement links TRBV20-1 to TRBJ2-2, with 14 bases lining up with TRBD2. The CDR3 extends over 21 amino acids. The germline CDR1 and CDR2 sequences are DFQATT and SNEGSKA (reference sequence). V dropped 0 bases and J dropped 0; count of bases not matched to a gene: 12.

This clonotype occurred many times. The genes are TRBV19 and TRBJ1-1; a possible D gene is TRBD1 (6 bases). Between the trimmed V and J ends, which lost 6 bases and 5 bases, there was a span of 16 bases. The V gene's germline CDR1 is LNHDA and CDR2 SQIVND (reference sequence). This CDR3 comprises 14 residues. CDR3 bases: TGTGCCAGTAGAGTAAGCAGGGGAAGAACTGAAGCTTTCTTT. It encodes CASRVSRGRTEAFF.

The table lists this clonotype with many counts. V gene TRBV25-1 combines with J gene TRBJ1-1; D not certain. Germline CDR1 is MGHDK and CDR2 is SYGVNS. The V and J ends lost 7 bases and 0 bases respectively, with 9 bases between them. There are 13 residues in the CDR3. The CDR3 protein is CASTPDVNTEAFF. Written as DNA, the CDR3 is TGTGCCAGCACCCCGGACGTGAACACTGAAGCTTTCTTT.

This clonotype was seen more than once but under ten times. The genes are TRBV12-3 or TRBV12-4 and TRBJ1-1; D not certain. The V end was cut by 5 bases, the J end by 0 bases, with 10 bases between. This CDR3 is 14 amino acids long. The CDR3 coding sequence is TGTGCCAGCAGTCAGGAAATCATGAACACTGAAGCTTTCTTT. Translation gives CASSQEIMNTEAFF.

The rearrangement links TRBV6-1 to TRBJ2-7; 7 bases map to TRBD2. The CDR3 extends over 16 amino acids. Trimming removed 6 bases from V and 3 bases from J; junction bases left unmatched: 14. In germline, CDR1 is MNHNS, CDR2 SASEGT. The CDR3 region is CASRRDSTGGVYEQYF. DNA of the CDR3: TGTGCCAGCAGGAGGGACTCCACGGGGGGTGTCTACGAGCAGTACTTC.

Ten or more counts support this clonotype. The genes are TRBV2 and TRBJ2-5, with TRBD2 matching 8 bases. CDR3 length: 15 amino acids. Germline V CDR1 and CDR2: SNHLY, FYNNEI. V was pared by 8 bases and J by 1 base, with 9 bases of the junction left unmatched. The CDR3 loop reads CASAQDAGGQETQYF. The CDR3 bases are TGTGCCAGCGCCCAGGACGCGGGAGGCCAAGAGACCCAGTACTTC. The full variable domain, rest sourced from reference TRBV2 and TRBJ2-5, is EPEVTQTPSHQVTQMGQEVILRCVPISNHLYFYWYRQILGQKVEFLVSFYNNEISEKSEIFDDQFSVERPDGSNFTLKIRSTKLEDSAMYFCASAQDAGGQETQYFGPGTRLLVL.

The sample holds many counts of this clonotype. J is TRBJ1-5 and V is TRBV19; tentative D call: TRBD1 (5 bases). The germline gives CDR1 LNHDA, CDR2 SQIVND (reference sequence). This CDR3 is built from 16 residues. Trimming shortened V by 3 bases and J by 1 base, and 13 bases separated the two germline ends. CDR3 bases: TGTGCCAGTAGTATTCCCTTTCGACAGAGCAATCAGCCCCAGCATTTT. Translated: CASSIPFRQSNQPQHF. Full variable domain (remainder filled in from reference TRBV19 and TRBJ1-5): DGGITQSPKYLFRKEGQNVTLSCEQNLNHDAMYWYRQDPGQGLRLIYYSQIVNDFQKGDIAEGYSVSREKKESFPLTVTSAQKNPTAFYLCASSIPFRQSNQPQHFGDGTRLSIL.

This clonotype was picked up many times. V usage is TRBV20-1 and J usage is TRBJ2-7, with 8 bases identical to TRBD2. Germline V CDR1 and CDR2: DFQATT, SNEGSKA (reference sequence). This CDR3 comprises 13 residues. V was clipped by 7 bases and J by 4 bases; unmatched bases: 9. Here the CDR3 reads CSGGAGVMYEQYF. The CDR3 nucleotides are TGCAGTGGGGGAGCGGGAGTGATGTACGAGCAGTACTTC.

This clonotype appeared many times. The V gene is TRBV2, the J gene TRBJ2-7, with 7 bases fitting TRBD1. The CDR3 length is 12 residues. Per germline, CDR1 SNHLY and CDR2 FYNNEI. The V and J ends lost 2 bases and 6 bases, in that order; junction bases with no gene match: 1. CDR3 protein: CASSENRGEQYF. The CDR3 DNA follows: TGTGCCAGCAGTGAAAACAGGGGCGAGCAGTACTTC.

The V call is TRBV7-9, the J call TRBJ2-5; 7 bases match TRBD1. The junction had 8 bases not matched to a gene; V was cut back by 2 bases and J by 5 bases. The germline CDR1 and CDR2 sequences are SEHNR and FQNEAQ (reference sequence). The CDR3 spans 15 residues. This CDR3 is CASSLKRQGWETQYF. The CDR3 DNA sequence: TGTGCCAGCAGCTTAAAGCGACAGGGATGGGAGACCCAGTACTTC.

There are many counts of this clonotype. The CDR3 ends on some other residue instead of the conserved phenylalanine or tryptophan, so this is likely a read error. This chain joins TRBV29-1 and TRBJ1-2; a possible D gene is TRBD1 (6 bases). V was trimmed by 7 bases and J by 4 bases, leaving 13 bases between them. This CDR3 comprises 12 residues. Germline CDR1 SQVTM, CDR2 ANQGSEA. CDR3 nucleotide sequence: TGCAGCGGGCAACAGGGACTCTATGGCTACACCCTC. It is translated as CSGQQGLYGYTL.

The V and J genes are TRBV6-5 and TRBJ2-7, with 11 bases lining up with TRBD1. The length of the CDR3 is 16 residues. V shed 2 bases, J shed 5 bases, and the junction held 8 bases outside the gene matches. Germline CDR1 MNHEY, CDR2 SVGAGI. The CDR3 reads CASSYGRGQGADEQYF. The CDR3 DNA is TGTGCCAGCAGTTACGGTCGTGGACAGGGGGCCGACGAGCAGTACTTC.

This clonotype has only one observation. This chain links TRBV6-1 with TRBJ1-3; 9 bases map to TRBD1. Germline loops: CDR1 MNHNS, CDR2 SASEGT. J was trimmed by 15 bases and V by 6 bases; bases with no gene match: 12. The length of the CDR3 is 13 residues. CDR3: CASSRPGTGTPYF. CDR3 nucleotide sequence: TGTGCCAGCAGCCGTCCCGGGACAGGGACCCCATATTTT.

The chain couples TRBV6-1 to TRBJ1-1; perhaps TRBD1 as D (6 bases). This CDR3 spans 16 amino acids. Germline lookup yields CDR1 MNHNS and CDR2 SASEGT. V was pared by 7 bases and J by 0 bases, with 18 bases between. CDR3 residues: CASTNREGYMNTEAFF. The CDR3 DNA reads TGTGCCAGCACCAACAGGGAAGGGTACATGAACACTGAAGCTTTCTTT.

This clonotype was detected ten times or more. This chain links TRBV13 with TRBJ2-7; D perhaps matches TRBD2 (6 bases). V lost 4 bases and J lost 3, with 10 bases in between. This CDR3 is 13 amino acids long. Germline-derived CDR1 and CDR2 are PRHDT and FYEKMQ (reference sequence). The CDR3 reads CASSYGTFYEQYF. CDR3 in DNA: TGTGCCAGCAGCTACGGGACTTTCTACGAGCAGTACTTC.

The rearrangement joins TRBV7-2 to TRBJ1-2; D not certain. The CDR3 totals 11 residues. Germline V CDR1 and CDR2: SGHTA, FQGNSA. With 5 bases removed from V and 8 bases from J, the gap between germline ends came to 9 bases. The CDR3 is CASSPGRGYTF. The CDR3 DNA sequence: TGTGCCAGCAGCCCCGGGAGGGGCTACACCTTC.

The CDR3 reads CASYPTRSQETQYF. The CDR3 region has the DNA TGTGCCAGCTACCCGACTCGTTCCCAAGAGACCCAGTACTTC. The chain joins TRBV6-2 or TRBV6-3 to TRBJ2-5; D is unresolved. The CDR3 contains 14 residues. Germline CDR1 is MNHEY and CDR2 is SVGEGT. The ends were cut back, 8 bases at V and 1 base at J, with 14 bases in the middle.